These T cell receptor beta chains were read from a single sample in a study of T cell repertoires in cytomegalovirus infection. From the reads, TCRdb called clonotypes with MiXCR, one entry per CDR3 protein. The sample yields some 220,000 distinct CDR3 sequences, roughly an eighth seen once. The sequenced sample was PBMCs. The receptor source for this set is a human donor in good health (CMV status not recorded). Some clones in this sample may be carry-over from other donors' samples. CDR3s include the opening cysteine and the closing phenylalanine or tryptophan. The D gene is left open where the match is weak. A clone size is listed for some rows: how often the clone was seen (once, few, many), or a class if it is expanded.

J: TRBJ1-1
V: TRBV29-1
size: -
D: -
DNA: TGCAGCGTTGAACGAAAAATGAACACTGAAGCTTTCTTT
CDR3: CSVERKMNTEAFF

J: TRBJ2-1
V: TRBV19
size: many
D: TRBD2
DNA: TGTGCCAGTACCCCCTCACTAGCGGGAGTCTACAATGAGCAGTTCTTC
CDR3: CASTPSLAGVYNEQFF

J: TRBJ1-2
V: TRBV29-1
size: few
D: -
DNA: TGCAGCGTGCGAAGGACAGTTTCTAACTATGGCTACACCTTC
CDR3: CSVRRTVSNYGYTF

J: TRBJ2-2
V: TRBV7-2
size: many
D: -
DNA: TGTGCCAGCAGCCCGGAGATCGGTGGCGGGGAGCTGTTTTTT
CDR3: CASSPEIGGGELFF

J: TRBJ2-7
V: TRBV7-2
size: many
D: -
DNA: TGTGCCAGCAGCTTAGGGCGCCAGGCCTACGAGCAGTACTTC
CDR3: CASSLGRQAYEQYF

J: TRBJ2-3
V: TRBV6-5
size: -
D: -
DNA: TGTGCCAGCACTGAGTCAGCCCGGAGCACAGATACGCAGTATTTT
CDR3: CASTESARSTDTQYF

J: TRBJ2-5
V: TRBV20-1
size: few
D: -
DNA: TGCAGTGCCCTCTCCTGGGTGGGTGAGGAGACCCAGTACTTC
CDR3: CSALSWVGEETQYF

J: TRBJ2-1
V: TRBV7-2
size: many
D: -
DNA: TGTGCCAGCAGCTTAGAGGCCGACTACAATGAGCAGTTCTTC
CDR3: CASSLEADYNEQFF

J: TRBJ2-1
V: TRBV7-8
size: many
D: TRBD2
DNA: TGTGCCAGCAGCTCGGGACTAGCGAGATACAATGAGCAGTTCTTC
CDR3: CASSSGLARYNEQFF

J: TRBJ2-2
V: TRBV7-2
size: many
D: -
DNA: TGTGCCAGCAGCTTAGAGGGCGGGACCGGGGAGCTGTTTTTT
CDR3: CASSLEGGTGELFF

J: TRBJ1-2
V: TRBV19
size: few
D: TRBD1
DNA: TGTGCCAGTAGCTCGGACAGGGGGCATCATGGCTACACCTTC
CDR3: CASSSDRGHHGYTF

J: TRBJ2-1
V: TRBV6-6
size: many
D: -
DNA: TGTGCCAGCAGTTACTCGACTGCTTCCGTTGGGGGTGAGCAGTTCTTC
CDR3: CASSYSTASVGGEQFF

J: TRBJ1-3
V: TRBV27
size: few
D: -
DNA: TGTGCCAGCAGTTATACAGGACTCTCTGGAAACACCATATATTTT
CDR3: CASSYTGLSGNTIYF

J: TRBJ2-3
V: TRBV7-6
size: many
D: -
DNA: TGTGCCAGCAGCTTAGCGTGGTCAGGGACAGATACGCAGTATTTT
CDR3: CASSLAWSGTDTQYF

J: TRBJ2-3
V: TRBV7-3
size: many
D: -
DNA: TGTGCCAGCAGCTTAAGTCATAACACAGATACGCAGTATTTT
CDR3: CASSLSHNTDTQYF

J: TRBJ2-4
V: TRBV19
size: -
D: -
DNA: TGTGCCAGTAGTCCTCTTGGGGCCTCCTCCACGGACATTCAGTACTTC
CDR3: CASSPLGASSTDIQYF

J: TRBJ1-5
V: TRBV6-2/TRBV6-3
size: -
D: TRBD1
DNA: TGTGCCATCCAGACAGGGGAACAGCCCCAGCATTTT
CDR3: CAIQTGEQPQHF